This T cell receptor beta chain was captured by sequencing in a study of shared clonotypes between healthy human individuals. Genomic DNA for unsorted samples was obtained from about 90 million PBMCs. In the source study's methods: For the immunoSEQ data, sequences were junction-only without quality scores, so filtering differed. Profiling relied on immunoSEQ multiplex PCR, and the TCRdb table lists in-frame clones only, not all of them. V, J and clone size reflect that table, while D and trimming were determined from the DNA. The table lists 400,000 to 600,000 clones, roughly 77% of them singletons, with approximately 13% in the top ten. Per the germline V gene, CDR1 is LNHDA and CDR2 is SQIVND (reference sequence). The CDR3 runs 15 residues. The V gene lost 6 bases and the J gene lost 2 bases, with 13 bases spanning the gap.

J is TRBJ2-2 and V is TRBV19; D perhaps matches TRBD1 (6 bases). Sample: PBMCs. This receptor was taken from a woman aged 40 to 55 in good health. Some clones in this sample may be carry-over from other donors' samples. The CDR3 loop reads CASSSPGHNTGELFF. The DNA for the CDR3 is TGTGCCAGTAGCAGCCCGGGACACAACACCGGGGAGCTGTTTTTT.